What follows describes a single TCR beta chain. The sample comes from a study of cytomegalovirus exposure and HLA in healthy donors. Study-level background: The Caucasian-associated ancestry cluster contained about 80% of the 300 to 400 genotyped donors.

Germline V gives CDR1 SGDLS, CDR2 YYNGEE. Trimming at V came to 4 bases and at J to 7 bases, leaving 9 bases not matched to a gene. This CDR3 is 16 amino acids long. The PCR used 60 Vbeta and 13 Jbeta primers. Using immunoSEQ multiplex PCR, the repertoire was profiled, and TCRdb retains in-frame clones only, with some absent. There are around 180,000 clones in the sample; 79% occur only once, and 1.5% to 2% lies in the top ten. This TCR was recovered from a woman between 50 and 59 years old in good health and CMV-seronegative. The chain uses TRBV9 and TRBJ2-3; 13 bases are a match to TRBD2. Sequencing was carried out using PBMCs. CDR3 nucleotide sequence: TGTGCCAGCAGCACGCGTAGACTAGCGGGAGGTTATACGCAGTATTTT. Protein sequence: CASSTRRLAGGYTQYF.